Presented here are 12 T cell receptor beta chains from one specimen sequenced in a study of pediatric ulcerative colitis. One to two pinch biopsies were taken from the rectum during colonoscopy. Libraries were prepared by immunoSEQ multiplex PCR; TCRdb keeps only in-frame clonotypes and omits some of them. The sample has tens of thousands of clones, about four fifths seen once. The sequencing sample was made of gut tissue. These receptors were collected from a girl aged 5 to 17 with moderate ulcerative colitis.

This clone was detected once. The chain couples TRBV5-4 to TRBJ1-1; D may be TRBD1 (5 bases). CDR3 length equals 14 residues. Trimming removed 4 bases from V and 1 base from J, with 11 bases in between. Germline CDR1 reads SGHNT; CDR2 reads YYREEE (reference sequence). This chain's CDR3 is CASSRDSQNTEAFF. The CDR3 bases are TGTGCCAGCAGCCGGGACTCCCAGAACACTGAAGCTTTCTTT.

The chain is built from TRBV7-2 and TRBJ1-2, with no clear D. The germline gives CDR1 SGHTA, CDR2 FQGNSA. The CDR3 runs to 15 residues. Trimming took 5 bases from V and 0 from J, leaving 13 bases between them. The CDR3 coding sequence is TGTGCCAGCAGCCCAGAGCGGTTCCCTAACTATGGCTACACCTTC. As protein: CASSPERFPNYGYTF.

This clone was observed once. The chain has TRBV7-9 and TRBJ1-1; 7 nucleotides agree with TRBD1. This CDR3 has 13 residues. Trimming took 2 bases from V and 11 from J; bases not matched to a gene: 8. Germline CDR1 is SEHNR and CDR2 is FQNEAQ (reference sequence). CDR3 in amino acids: CASSLQGENRAFF. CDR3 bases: TGTGCCAGCAGCTTACAGGGGGAGAATAGGGCTTTCTTT.

The CDR3: CASSPLGTGNTEAFF. CDR3 DNA: TGTGCCAGCAGTCCCCTCGGGACAGGGAACACTGAAGCTTTCTTT. V and J are TRBV28 and TRBJ1-1; TRBD1 matches at 8 bases. Unmatched junction bases numbered 6, after V lost 5 bases and J lost 1 base. The CDR3 has 15 amino acids. Germline assignment: CDR1 MDHEN and CDR2 SYDVKM.

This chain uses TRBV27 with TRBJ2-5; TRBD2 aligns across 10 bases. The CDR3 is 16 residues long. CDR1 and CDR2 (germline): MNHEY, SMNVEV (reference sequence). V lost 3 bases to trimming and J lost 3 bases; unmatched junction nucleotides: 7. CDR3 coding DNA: TGTGCCAGCAGTTTGCGGCTAGCGGGAGAAGAAGAGACCCAGTACTTC. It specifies CASSLRLAGEEETQYF.

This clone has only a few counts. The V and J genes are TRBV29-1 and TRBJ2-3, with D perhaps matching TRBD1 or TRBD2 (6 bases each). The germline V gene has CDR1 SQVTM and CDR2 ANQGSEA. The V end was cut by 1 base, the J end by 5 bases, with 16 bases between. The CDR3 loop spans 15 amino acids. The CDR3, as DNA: TGCAGCGTTGAAGGCGGAAATCGGGGGCGAGATACGCAGTATTTT. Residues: CSVEGGNRGRDTQYF.

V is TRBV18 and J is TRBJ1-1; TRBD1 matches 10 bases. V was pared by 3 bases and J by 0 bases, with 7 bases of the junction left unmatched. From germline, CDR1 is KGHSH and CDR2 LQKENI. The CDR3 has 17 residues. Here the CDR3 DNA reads TGTGCCAGCTCACCCCCGGGACAGGGGATGTTGAACACTGAAGCTTTCTTT. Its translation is CASSPPGQGMLNTEAFF.

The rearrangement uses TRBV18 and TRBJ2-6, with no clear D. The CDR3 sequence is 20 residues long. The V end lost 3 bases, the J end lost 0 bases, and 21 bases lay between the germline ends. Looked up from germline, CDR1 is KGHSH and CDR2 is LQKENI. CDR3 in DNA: TGTGCCAGCTCACCGCTTGCCCTCCTGCTAACGGGCTCTGGGGCCAACGTCCTGACTTTC. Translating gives CASSPLALLLTGSGANVLTF. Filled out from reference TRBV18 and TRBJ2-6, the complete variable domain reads NAGVMQNPRHLVRRRGQEARLRCSPMKGHSHVYWYRQLPEEGLKFMVYLQKENIIDESGMPKERFSAEFPKEGPSILRIQQVVRGDSAAYFCASSPLALLLTGSGANVLTFGAGSRLTVL.

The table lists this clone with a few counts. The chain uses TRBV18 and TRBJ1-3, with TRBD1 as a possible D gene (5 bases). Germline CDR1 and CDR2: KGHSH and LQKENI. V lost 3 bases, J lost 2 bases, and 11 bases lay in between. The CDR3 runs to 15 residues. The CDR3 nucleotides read TGTGCCAGCTCACCGGGCGGGGGAACTGGAAACACCATATATTTT. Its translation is CASSPGGGTGNTIYF.

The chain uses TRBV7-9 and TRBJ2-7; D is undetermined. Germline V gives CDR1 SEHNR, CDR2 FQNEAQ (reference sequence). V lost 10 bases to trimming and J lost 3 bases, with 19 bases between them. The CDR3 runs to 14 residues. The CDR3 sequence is CATMLSPGDYEQYF. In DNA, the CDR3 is TGTGCCACCATGTTATCGCCTGGGGACTACGAGCAGTACTTC.

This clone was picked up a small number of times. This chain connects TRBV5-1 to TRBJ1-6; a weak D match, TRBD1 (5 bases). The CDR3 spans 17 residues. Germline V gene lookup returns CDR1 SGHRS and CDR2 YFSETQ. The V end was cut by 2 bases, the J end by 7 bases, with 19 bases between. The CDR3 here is CASSLDLGTGENSPLHF. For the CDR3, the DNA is TGCGCCAGCAGCTTAGATCTTGGGACCGGGGAGAATTCACCCCTCCACTTT.

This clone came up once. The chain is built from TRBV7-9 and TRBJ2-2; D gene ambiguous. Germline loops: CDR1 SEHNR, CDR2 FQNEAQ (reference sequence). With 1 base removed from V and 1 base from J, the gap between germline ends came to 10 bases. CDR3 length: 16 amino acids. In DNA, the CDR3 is TGTGCCAGCAGCTTAGTTCTTTCTCTGAACACCGGGGAGCTGTTTTTT. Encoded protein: CASSLVLSLNTGELFF.